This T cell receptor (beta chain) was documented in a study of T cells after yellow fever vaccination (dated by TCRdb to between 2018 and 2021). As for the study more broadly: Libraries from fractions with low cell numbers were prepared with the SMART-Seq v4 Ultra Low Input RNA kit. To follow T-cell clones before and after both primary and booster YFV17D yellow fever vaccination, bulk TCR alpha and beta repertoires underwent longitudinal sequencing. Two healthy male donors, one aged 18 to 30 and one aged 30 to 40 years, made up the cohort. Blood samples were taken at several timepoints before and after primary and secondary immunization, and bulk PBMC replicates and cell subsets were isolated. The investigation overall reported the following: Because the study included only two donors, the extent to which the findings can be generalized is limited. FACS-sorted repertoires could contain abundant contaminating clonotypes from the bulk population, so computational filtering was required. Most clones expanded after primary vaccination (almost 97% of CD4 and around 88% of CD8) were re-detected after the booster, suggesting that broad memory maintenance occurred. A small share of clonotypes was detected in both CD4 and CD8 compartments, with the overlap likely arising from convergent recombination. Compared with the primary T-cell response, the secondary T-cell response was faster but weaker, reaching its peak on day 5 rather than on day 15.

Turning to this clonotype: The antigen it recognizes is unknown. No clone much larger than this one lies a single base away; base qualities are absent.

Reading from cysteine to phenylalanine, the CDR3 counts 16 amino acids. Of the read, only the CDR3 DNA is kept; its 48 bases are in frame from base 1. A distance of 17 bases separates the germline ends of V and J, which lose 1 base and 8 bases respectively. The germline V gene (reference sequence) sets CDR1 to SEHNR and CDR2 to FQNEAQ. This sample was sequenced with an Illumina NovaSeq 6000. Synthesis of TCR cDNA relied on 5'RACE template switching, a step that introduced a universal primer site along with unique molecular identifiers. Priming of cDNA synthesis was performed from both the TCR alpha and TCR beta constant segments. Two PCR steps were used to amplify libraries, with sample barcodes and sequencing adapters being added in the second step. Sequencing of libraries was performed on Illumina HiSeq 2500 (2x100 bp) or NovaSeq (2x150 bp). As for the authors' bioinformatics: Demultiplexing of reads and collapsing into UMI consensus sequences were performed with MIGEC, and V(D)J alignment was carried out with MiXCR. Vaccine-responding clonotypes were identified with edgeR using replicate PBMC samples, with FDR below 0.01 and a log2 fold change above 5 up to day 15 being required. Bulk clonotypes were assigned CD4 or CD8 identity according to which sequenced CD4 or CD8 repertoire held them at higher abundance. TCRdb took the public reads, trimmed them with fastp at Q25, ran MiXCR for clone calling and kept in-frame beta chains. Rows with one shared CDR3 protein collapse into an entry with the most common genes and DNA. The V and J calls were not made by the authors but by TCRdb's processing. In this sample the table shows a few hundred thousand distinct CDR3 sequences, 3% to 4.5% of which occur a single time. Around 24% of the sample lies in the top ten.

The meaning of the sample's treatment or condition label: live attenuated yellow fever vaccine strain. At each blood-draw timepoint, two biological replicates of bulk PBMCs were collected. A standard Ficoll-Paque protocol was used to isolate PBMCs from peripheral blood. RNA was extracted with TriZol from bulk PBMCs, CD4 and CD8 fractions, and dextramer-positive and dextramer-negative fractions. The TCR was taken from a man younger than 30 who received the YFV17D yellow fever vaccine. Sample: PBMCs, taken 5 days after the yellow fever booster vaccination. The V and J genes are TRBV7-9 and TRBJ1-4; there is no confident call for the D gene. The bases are TGTGCCAGCAGCTTAGAGACCTGGAGGAGCGAGGAAAAACTGTTTTTT. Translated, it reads CASSLETWRSEEKLFF.